Each of the 21 T cell receptor beta chains below was sequenced from the same sample in a study of cytomegalovirus exposure and HLA in healthy donors. Use of 60 Vbeta and 13 Jbeta primers characterized the PCR. Assay: immunoSEQ multiplex PCR; the TCRdb copy retains only in-frame clones and omits some. The table has fewer than 200,000 clones, approximately 80% seen once. The sequenced sample was PBMCs. The receptor source for this set is a boy between 10 and 17 years old in good health and CMV-seronegative.

This chain links TRBV7-3 with TRBJ2-3, with 14 nucleotides matching TRBD2. The CDR3 totals 17 residues. Germline V CDR1 and CDR2: SGHTA, FQGTGA. Germline trimming cut 4 bases from V and 2 bases from J; bases unmatched to any gene: 5. In nucleotides, the CDR3 is TGTGCCAGCAGCTCCAAGGGACTAGCGGGGGACACAGATACGCAGTATTTT. Translation gives CASSSKGLAGDTDTQYF.

The V and J genes are TRBV9 and TRBJ1-2; the match to TRBD1 covers 8 bases. In germline, CDR1 is SGDLS, CDR2 YYNGEE. This CDR3 region has 13 residues. Unmatched junction bases numbered 4, after V lost 3 bases and J lost 6 bases. DNA for the CDR3: TGTGCCAGCAGCGCCGGACAGGGCCATGGCTACACCTTC. This translates into CASSAGQGHGYTF.

The chain joins TRBV30 to TRBJ1-2; no reliable D call. V lost 5 bases and J 1 base, leaving 11 bases between the germline ends. The CDR3 is 13 amino acids. Per the germline V gene, CDR1 is GTSNPN and CDR2 is SVGIG (reference sequence). CDR3 region: CAWVSQVNYGYTF. The CDR3 DNA reads TGTGCCTGGGTCAGTCAGGTTAACTATGGCTACACCTTC. Together with reference TRBV30 and TRBJ1-2, the CDR3 gives the full variable domain: SQTIHQWPATLVQPVGSPLSLECTVEGTSNPNLYWYRQAAGRGLQLLFYSVGIGQISSEVPQNLSASRPQDRQFILSSKKLLLSDSGFYLCAWVSQVNYGYTFGSGTRLTVV.

The chain couples TRBV7-8 to TRBJ2-5; D is perhaps TRBD2 (5 bases). With 3 bases removed from V and 3 bases from J, the gap between germline ends came to 17 bases. CDR1 is SGHVS, CDR2 FQNEAQ, per germline. The CDR3 totals 16 residues. The CDR3 here is CASSLRRLSRKETQYF. The CDR3 coding sequence is TGTGCCAGCAGCTTGCGGAGGTTGTCAAGGAAAGAGACCCAGTACTTC.

Only a few counts were recorded for this clone. The chain links TRBV9 to TRBJ1-5, with 7 bases fitting TRBD1. From germline, CDR1 is SGDLS and CDR2 YYNGEE. The V gene end was trimmed by 5 bases and the J gene end by 3 bases; junction bases not matched to a gene: 5. The CDR3 contains 14 residues. The CDR3 is CASSPTGVNQPQHF. CDR3 in DNA: TGTGCCAGCAGTCCAACAGGGGTCAATCAGCCCCAGCATTTT. Full variable domain (rest looked up from reference TRBV9 and TRBJ1-5): DSGVTQTPKHLITATGQRVTLRCSPRSGDLSVYWYQQSLDQGLQFLIQYYNGEERAKGNILERFSAQQFPDLHSELNLSSLELGDSALYFCASSPTGVNQPQHFGDGTRLSIL.

This clone appeared once. This chain links TRBV28 with TRBJ1-5, with no clear D. V was trimmed by 6 bases and J by 8 bases, leaving 14 bases between them. The germline CDR1 and CDR2 sequences are MDHEN and SYDVKM. The CDR3 has 13 amino acids. The CDR3 bases are TGTGCCAGCAGACCCCCCTCGGTCGAGCCCCAGCATTTT. Translating gives CASRPPSVEPQHF.

This clone was observed once. The rearrangement links TRBV6-1 to TRBJ2-5, with D unresolved. The end of the DNA fits TRBJ2-7 better, so the J call may be wrong. The CDR3 runs to 15 residues. Looked up from germline, CDR1 is MNHNS and CDR2 is SASEGT. This CDR3 is CASSGASYTIYEQYF. The DNA of the CDR3 is TGTGCCAGCAGTGGGGCCTCGTATACAATTTACGAGCAGTACTTC.

V and J are TRBV27 and TRBJ1-3; D ambiguous. V was shortened by 0 bases and J by 0 bases, with 3 bases between the two germline ends. CDR3 size: 14 residues. CDR1 and CDR2 (germline): MNHEY, SMNVEV (reference sequence). The CDR3 DNA reads TGTGCCAGCAGTTTATCCGGCTCTGGAAACACCATATATTTT. Its translation is CASSLSGSGNTIYF.

In DNA, the CDR3 is TGTGCCAGCAGCCAACCCGCCCCCTGGGACAGGGTAGAAAAACTGTTTTTT. Its translation is CASSQPAPWDRVEKLFF. The chain has TRBV4-2 and TRBJ1-4; 9 bases match TRBD1. Trimming removed 2 bases from V and 8 bases from J; junction bases left unmatched: 12. There are 17 residues in the CDR3. Germline lookup yields CDR1 LGHNA and CDR2 YNFKEQ.

The chain joins TRBV6-1 to TRBJ1-2, with TRBD1 matching 7 bases. CDR3 size: 13 residues. Germline V CDR1 and CDR2: MNHNS, SASEGT. V trimming: 0 bases; J trimming: 7 bases; junction bases outside the gene matches: 2. The CDR3 region is CASSEARDSGYTF. Written as DNA, the CDR3 is TGTGCCAGCAGTGAAGCCCGGGACAGTGGCTACACCTTC.

In nucleotides, the CDR3 is TGTGCCAGCAGTGAATATGGCAGGGTAAGAGATGGCTACACCTTC. This sequence encodes CASSEYGRVRDGYTF. V usage is TRBV25-1 and J usage is TRBJ1-2; possibly TRBD1 for D (5 bases). V was trimmed by 0 bases and J by 6 bases, leaving 14 bases between them. The CDR3 extends over 15 amino acids. The germline CDR1 and CDR2 sequences are MGHDK and SYGVNS.

This chain uses TRBV15 with TRBJ2-1; D is unclear. In germline, CDR1 is LNHNV, CDR2 YYDKDF (reference sequence). The length of the CDR3 is 13 residues. The ends were cut back, 0 bases at V and 5 bases at J, with 5 bases in the middle. The CDR3 nucleotides read TGTGCCACCAGCAGAGATCTCGACAATGAGCAGTTCTTC. Its translation is CATSRDLDNEQFF.

As concerns this clone: The conserved phenylalanine or tryptophan normally closing the CDR3 is absent here, so this likely arose from a read error. Because the CDR3's place on the DNA is in doubt, the DNA is left out and the CDR3 is given as listed by TCRdb. The chain has TRBV7-9 and TRBJ1-2; the DNA was not compared with TRBD1, the D call given in the table. CDR1 and CDR2 (germline): SEHNR, FQNEAQ (reference sequence). Ends included, the CDR3 has 13 residues. The CDR3 loop is CASSPRTGAPSTL.

The rearrangement uses TRBV19 and TRBJ2-3; the match to TRBD1 covers 8 bases. V lost 5 bases, J lost 1 base, and 5 bases stayed unmatched. The germline V gene encodes CDR1 LNHDA and CDR2 SQIVND (reference sequence). The CDR3 runs 15 residues. The DNA of the CDR3 is TGTGCCAGTAGTCAGACAGGGGTTGGCACAGATACGCAGTATTTT. Translation: CASSQTGVGTDTQYF.

V usage is TRBV6-5 and J usage is TRBJ1-1; tentatively, D is TRBD1 (5 bases). The V end lost 0 bases, the J end lost 8 bases, and 19 bases lay between the germline ends. This CDR3 contains 16 residues. Germline CDR1 is MNHEY and CDR2 is SVGAGI. CDR3: CASSYSRQGETPEAFF. The CDR3, as DNA: TGTGCCAGCAGTTACTCGAGGCAGGGCGAGACTCCAGAAGCTTTCTTT.

This chain connects TRBV9 to TRBJ1-2; 7 nucleotides line up with TRBD1. With 2 bases clipped from V and 8 bases from J, the junction kept 21 bases outside the gene matches. In germline, CDR1 is SGDLS, CDR2 YYNGEE. CDR3 length equals 18 residues. The CDR3 region has the DNA TGTGCCAGCAGCGTTGCGGTGGCAGGGGGGAATTCGAGGCGAGGCTACACCTTC. Its protein is CASSVAVAGGNSRRGYTF.

The chain carries TRBV5-4 and TRBJ1-6, with D uncertain. CDR3 length: 14 residues. Trimming removed 7 bases from V and 2 bases from J, with 10 bases in between. Germline V gives CDR1 SGHNT, CDR2 YYREEE (reference sequence). CDR3 in amino acids: CASGLATYNSPLHF. In nucleotides, the CDR3 is TGTGCCAGCGGGCTCGCCACCTATAATTCACCCCTCCACTTT. Supplemented by reference TRBV5-4 and TRBJ1-6, the full variable domain reads ETGVTQSPTHLIKTRGQQVTLRCSSQSGHNTVSWYQQALGQGPQFIFQYYREEENGRGNFPPRFSGLQFPNYSSELNVNALELDDSALYLCASGLATYNSPLHFGNGTRLTVT.

The J gene is TRBJ1-1, the V gene TRBV27; TRBD1 matches at 7 bases. V lost 4 bases, J lost 4 bases, and 12 bases stayed unmatched. CDR1 and CDR2 (germline): MNHEY, SMNVEV (reference sequence). The CDR3 consists of 16 residues. CDR3 sequence: CASSSLNRGLSTEAFF. The CDR3, as DNA: TGTGCCAGCAGTTCCCTCAACAGGGGACTTAGCACTGAAGCTTTCTTT.

CDR3 loop: CASSATGGDGEQYF. The CDR3 nucleotides are TGTGCCAGCAGTGCCACAGGGGGCGATGGGGAGCAGTACTTC. J is TRBJ2-7 and V is TRBV25-1; TRBD1 agrees at 9 bases. The J segment lost 7 bases and the V segment lost 4 bases, leaving 8 bases of the junction unmatched. The CDR3 covers 14 residues. CDR1 MGHDK and CDR2 SYGVNS come from the germline V gene.

The rearrangement joins TRBV19 to TRBJ2-7, with 10 nucleotides matching TRBD1. J lost 7 bases, V lost 6 bases, and 12 bases had no gene match. CDR3 length: 15 residues. Germline V lookup: CDR1 LNHDA, CDR2 SQIVND (reference sequence). The CDR3 sequence: CASSQNRDRGAEQYF. The CDR3 region has the DNA TGTGCCAGTAGCCAGAACCGGGACAGGGGAGCGGAGCAGTACTTC.

V usage is TRBV5-1 and J usage is TRBJ2-3; the match to TRBD2 covers 13 bases. CDR3 length: 15 amino acids. The V segment lost 4 bases and the J segment 10 bases; nucleotides outside the gene matches: 9. Per the germline V gene, CDR1 is SGHRS and CDR2 is YFSETQ. CDR3 nucleotide sequence: TGCGCCAGCAGCCTGGGACTAGCGGGGACGGCTGCGCAGTATTTT. This encodes CASSLGLAGTAAQYF.